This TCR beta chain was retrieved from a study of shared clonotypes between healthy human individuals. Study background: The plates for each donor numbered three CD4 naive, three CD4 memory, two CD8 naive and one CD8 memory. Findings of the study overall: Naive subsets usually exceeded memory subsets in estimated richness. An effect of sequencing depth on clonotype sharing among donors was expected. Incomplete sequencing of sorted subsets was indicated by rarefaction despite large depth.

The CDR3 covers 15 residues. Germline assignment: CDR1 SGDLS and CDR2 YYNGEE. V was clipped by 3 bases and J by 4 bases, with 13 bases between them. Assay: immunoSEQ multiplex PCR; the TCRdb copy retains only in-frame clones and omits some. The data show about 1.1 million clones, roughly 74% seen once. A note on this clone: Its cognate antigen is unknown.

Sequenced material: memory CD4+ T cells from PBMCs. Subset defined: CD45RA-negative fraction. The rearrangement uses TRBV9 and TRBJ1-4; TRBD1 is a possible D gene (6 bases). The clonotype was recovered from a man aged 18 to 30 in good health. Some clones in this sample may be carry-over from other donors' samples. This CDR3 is CASSGLGQNNEKLFF. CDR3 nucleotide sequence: TGTGCCAGCAGCGGCCTTGGACAGAATAATGAAAAACTGTTTTTT. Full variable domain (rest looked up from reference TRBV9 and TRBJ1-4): DSGVTQTPKHLITATGQRVTLRCSPRSGDLSVYWYQQSLDQGLQFLIQYYNGEERAKGNILERFSAQQFPDLHSELNLSSLELGDSALYFCASSGLGQNNEKLFFGSGTQLSVL.